These T cell receptor beta chains were read from a single sample in a study of immune evolution from preneoplasia to lung adenocarcinoma. Method: immunoSEQ multiplex PCR; TCRdb's copy keeps in-frame clones and lacks some. The sample includes about 4,300 clones, around 88% of them seen just once. Sequenced input: FFPE lung adenocarcinoma in situ tissue. Source of these receptors: a person aged 55 to 79 with lung adenocarcinoma. Each CDR3 is given with its conserved first and last residue. The D gene is left open where the match is weak. Only part of the rows carry a size: once, few, many, or a class if the clone is expanded.

J gene	clone size	V gene	D gene	CDR3 protein	CDR3 DNA
TRBJ2-7	-	TRBV11-1	-	CASSLVERFSGSYEQYF	TGTGCCAGCAGCTTAGTCGAAAGGTTTTCAGGCTCCTACGAGCAGTACTTC
TRBJ1-1	-	TRBV19	-	CASSTSWRTEAFF	TGTGCCAGTAGTACGTCGTGGAGGACTGAAGCTTTCTTT
TRBJ2-5	-	TRBV5-4	TRBD2	CASRLLPGLAGGLRETQYF	TGTGCCAGCAGACTGTTACCGGGACTAGCGGGGGGGCTCCGGGAGACCCAGTACTTC
TRBJ2-2	-	TRBV18	-	CASSPPLSRDTGELFF	TGTGCCAGCTCACCGCCCTTAAGCCGGGACACCGGGGAGCTGTTTTTT
TRBJ1-4	-	TRBV5-1	-	CASSPQGKGNEKLFF	TGCGCCAGCAGCCCCCAGGGGAAGGGGAATGAAAAACTGTTTTTT
TRBJ2-4	-	TRBV10-3	-	CAISEGASKNIQYF	TGTGCCATCAGTGAGGGGGCATCCAAAAACATTCAGTACTTC
TRBJ1-6	-	TRBV4-1	-	CASSQGSSYNSPLHF	TGCGCCAGCAGCCAAGGGAGCTCCTATAATTCACCCCTCCACTTT
TRBJ2-1	-	TRBV27	TRBD2	CASSLSGGSRYNEQFF	TGTGCCAGCAGTTTATCTGGCGGGAGTAGGTACAATGAGCAGTTCTTC
TRBJ1-6	-	TRBV27	-	CASRRHSYNSPLHF	TGTGCCAGCAGGAGACACTCCTATAATTCACCCCTCCACTTT
TRBJ1-4	once	TRBV25-1	-	CASSDAGTPAGKLFF	TGTGCCAGCAGTGATGCAGGGACCCCGGCGGGAAAACTGTTTTTT
TRBJ1-5	-	TRBV10-3	-	CAISPHSNQPQHF	TGTGCCATCAGCCCCCATAGCAATCAGCCCCAGCATTTT
TRBJ2-7	-	TRBV5-6	-	CASSLGSRFAYEQYF	TGTGCCAGCAGCTTGGGGAGCAGGTTCGCCTACGAGCAGTACTTC
TRBJ2-1	once	TRBV20-1	-	CSARRQTEQFF	TGCAGTGCTAGGAGACAAACTGAGCAGTTCTTC
TRBJ2-5	few	TRBV30	-	CALEPDDQETQYF	TGTGCCCTGGAGCCCGACGACCAAGAGACCCAGTACTTC
TRBJ2-1	-	TRBV6-5	-	CASKDRANEQFF	TGTGCCAGCAAGGACAGAGCAAATGAGCAGTTCTTC
TRBJ2-5	-	TRBV28	-	CASSLIGGSSETQYF	TGTGCCAGCAGTTTAATAGGGGGTAGCAGTGAGACCCAGTACTTC
TRBJ2-5	-	TRBV30	-	CAWSLGGARETQYF	TGTGCCTGGAGTTTAGGGGGGGCCAGAGAGACCCAGTACTTC
TRBJ2-5	-	TRBV30	-	CAWSRGKTQYF	TGTGCCTGGAGCAGAGGAAAGACCCAGTACTTC
TRBJ1-4	once	TRBV2	-	CASSEARRGSATNEKLFF	TGTGCCAGCAGTGAAGCCCGACGGGGGAGTGCAACTAATGAAAAACTGTTTTTT
TRBJ1-1	-	TRBV7-2	-	CASSLALLEGRVAFF	TGTGCCAGCAGCTTAGCGCTATTGGAGGGTCGGGTAGCTTTCTTT
TRBJ1-2	-	TRBV7-9	TRBD1	CASSPGDRPFGGYTF	TGTGCCAGCAGCCCAGGGGACAGGCCATTCGGGGGCTACACCTTC
TRBJ1-5	-	TRBV29-1	-	CSVAALLLQGYRWQPQHF	TGCAGCGTTGCCGCCCTGCTCCTACAAGGGTACCGTTGGCAACCCCAGCATTTT
TRBJ1-2	-	TRBV28	TRBD1	CASSDRVGYTF	TGTGCCAGCAGTGACAGGGTTGGCTACACCTTC
TRBJ1-2	-	TRBV28	-	CASTTQAYGYTF	TGTGCCAGCACAACGCAGGCCTATGGCTACACCTTC
TRBJ2-7	-	TRBV6-1	TRBD2	CASSGRESGSLYEQYF	TGTGCCAGCAGTGGGCGAGAGAGCGGGAGTCTCTACGAGCAGTACTTC
TRBJ2-1	once	TRBV4-2	-	CASSQVRNEQFF	TGTGCCAGCAGCCAAGTTAGAAATGAGCAGTTCTTC
TRBJ1-5	once	TRBV6-5	-	CASSYSFNSNQPQHF	TGTGCCAGCAGTTACAGTTTTAATAGCAATCAGCCCCAGCATTTT
TRBJ1-2	-	TRBV7-8	TRBD1	CASSLAGQGFGYGYTF	TGTGCCAGCAGCTTAGCGGGACAGGGGTTCGGCTATGGCTACACCTTC
TRBJ1-4	-	TRBV5-5	-	CASSLPIFGEKLFF	TGTGCCAGCAGCTTACCAATATTCGGCGAAAAACTGTTTTTT
TRBJ2-3	-	TRBV4-1	TRBD2	CASSLSTSGGTDTQYF	TGCGCCAGCAGCCTCTCGACTAGCGGGGGCACAGATACGCAGTATTTT
TRBJ1-2	-	TRBV27	-	CPSSLLVGQSNYGYTF	TGTCCCAGCAGTCTCCTGGTGGGGCAGAGTAACTATGGCTACACCTTC
TRBJ2-5	-	TRBV5-1	-	CASGGASGLLQETQYF	TGCGCCAGCGGGGGGGCCAGCGGGCTCCTCCAAGAGACCCAGTACTTC
TRBJ1-1	-	TRBV5-4	-	CASSLDRVSEAFF	TGTGCCAGCAGCTTGGACAGGGTATCTGAAGCTTTCTTT
TRBJ1-3	-	TRBV18	-	CASSPPSQGGNTIYF	TGTGCCAGCTCACCACCGTCTCAGGGGGGAAACACCATATATTTT
TRBJ2-7	-	TRBV28	-	CASSPSGISSYEQYF	TGTGCCAGCAGTCCCTCAGGGATCAGCTCCTACGAGCAGTACTTC
TRBJ2-3	-	TRBV5-6	-	CASSYRTDTQYF	TGTGCCAGCAGTTACAGGACAGATACGCAGTATTTT
TRBJ1-4	-	TRBV10-2	-	CASSESEGGGEKLFF	TGCGCCAGCAGTGAGTCCGAGGGAGGCGGTGAAAAACTGTTTTTT
TRBJ2-5	-	TRBV6-6	-	CASSEGRIETQYF	TGTGCCAGCAGTGAGGGACGGATAGAGACCCAGTACTTC
TRBJ1-2	-	TRBV5-1	-	CASSLGTNYGYTF	TGCGCCAGCAGCTTGGGGACTAACTATGGCTACACCTTC
TRBJ2-7	-	TRBV6-5	TRBD2	CASSRAASGSYEQYF	TGTGCCAGCAGCAGGGCGGCTAGCGGATCCTACGAGCAGTACTTC
TRBJ1-4	few	TRBV2	TRBD1	CASRDRTGVEKLFF	TGTGCCAGCAGGGACCGGACAGGGGTAGAAAAACTGTTTTTT
TRBJ1-1	-	TRBV28	-	CASSSPALQAFF	TGTGCCAGCAGTTCGCCAGCCCTTCAAGCTTTCTTT
TRBJ2-1	-	TRBV28	TRBD2	CASRSRGGAAGEQFF	TGTGCCAGCAGGAGTCGCGGGGGGGCCGCGGGGGAGCAGTTCTTC
TRBJ2-3	-	TRBV28	-	CASSLNEADTQYF	TGTGCCAGCAGTTTGAACGAAGCAGATACGCAGTATTTT
TRBJ1-3	-	TRBV9	-	CASSASSGNTIYF	TGTGCCAGCAGCGCAAGCTCTGGAAACACCATATATTTT
TRBJ2-7	-	TRBV10-3	-	CAISGQVSSYEQYF	TGTGCCATCAGTGGGCAGGTTAGCTCCTACGAGCAGTACTTC
TRBJ1-1	-	TRBV27	-	CASPNHGQTFEAFF	TGTGCCAGCCCAAATCACGGACAGACCTTTGAAGCTTTCTTT
TRBJ2-1	-	TRBV6-1	-	CASSEEDIGGEQFF	TGTGCCAGCAGTGAAGAAGATATAGGAGGTGAGCAGTTCTTC